This T cell receptor (beta chain) was found in a study of STAT5B mutations in CD4+ large granular lymphocyte leukemia. Trimming took 1 base from V and 4 from J; bases not matched to a gene: 6. This CDR3 has 16 amino acids. The germline V gene encodes CDR1 SGHTA and CDR2 FQGNSA. The survey-level immunoSEQ assay was used. Assay: immunoSEQ multiplex PCR; the TCRdb copy retains only in-frame clones and omits some. The sample has 5,800 or so clones; about three quarters are singletons. Depending on availability, patient cells were bead-separated fractions or unselected PBMC. Study-wide findings and caveats: 8/27 top patient clones versus 2/35 control clones were TRBV06-family.

About this clone itself: Its cognate antigen is unknown.

What was sequenced was PBMCs. The source of this sequence is an older woman with CD4+ T-cell large granular lymphocyte leukemia. The chain joins TRBV7-2 to TRBJ2-5, with 10 bases fitting TRBD2. The DNA of the CDR3 is TGTGCCAGCAGCTTAGAAACTAGCGGGGCGCGAGAGACCCAGTACTTC. This translates into CASSLETSGARETQYF.